One and the same sample provided the 30 T cell receptor beta chains below, sequenced in a study of cytomegalovirus exposure and HLA in healthy donors. The PCR was carried out with 60 Vbeta primers and 13 Jbeta primers. Generated by immunoSEQ multiplex PCR, the TCRdb table keeps only in-frame clones and is missing some. Among about 130,000 clones, over 60% were seen once, and the ten largest hold under 1.2%. The specimen sequenced was PBMCs. The receptors come from a human donor in good health.

V and J are TRBV27 and TRBJ2-1; TRBD1 agrees at 12 bases. Germline values: CDR1 MNHEY, CDR2 SMNVEV (reference sequence). V lost 5 bases to trimming and J lost 1 base; unmatched junction nucleotides: 6. This CDR3 has 17 residues. CDR3: CASSRRDRGLSYNEQFF. The CDR3 DNA follows: TGTGCCAGCAGTAGACGGGACAGGGGGCTGTCCTACAATGAGCAGTTCTTC.

The CDR3 is CASSPFVGSTEAFF. CDR3 DNA sequence: TGTGCCAGCAGCCCCTTCGTAGGGAGCACTGAAGCTTTCTTT. V and J are TRBV5-5 and TRBJ1-1; D is unclear. The V end lost 4 bases, the J end lost 4 bases, and 14 bases lay between the germline ends. The CDR3 sequence is 14 residues long. Germline V gene lookup returns CDR1 SGHKS and CDR2 YYEKEE (reference sequence).

The count of this clone is one. This chain links TRBV27 with TRBJ2-7, with D perhaps matching TRBD2 (7 bases). V gave up 2 bases and J gave up 0 bases, with 14 bases separating them. This CDR3 comprises 16 residues. Germline CDR1 and CDR2: MNHEY and SMNVEV (reference sequence). The DNA for the CDR3 is TGTGCCAGCAGTTTAATCGGGGGGCCCTTCTCCTACGAGCAGTACTTC. Its protein is CASSLIGGPFSYEQYF.

V usage is TRBV7-6 and J usage is TRBJ1-2; tentative D call: TRBD1 (5 bases). This CDR3 has 13 amino acids. Deletions cut 2 bases from V and 6 bases from J, with 10 bases between. In germline, CDR1 is SGHVS, CDR2 FNYEAQ. The CDR3 bases are TGTGCCAGCAGCTTAATAAGGGGTGATGGCTACACCTTC. Translating it yields CASSLIRGDGYTF.

This chain connects TRBV7-9 to TRBJ2-3; TRBD2 might be the D (5 bases). The CDR3 is 17 amino acids. Trimming pared 5 bases from V and 8 bases from J, leaving 26 bases between. The germline V gene has CDR1 SEHNR and CDR2 FQNEAQ (reference sequence). The CDR3 coding sequence is TGTGCCAGCAGCATCGAAGGACTTTCCCTCTTGGGTGGTACGCAGTATTTT. It specifies CASSIEGLSLLGGTQYF.

This clone was observed a few times. This chain links TRBV7-9 with TRBJ1-1, with D unclear. The germline V gene encodes CDR1 SEHNR and CDR2 FQNEAQ (reference sequence). V lost 3 bases to trimming and J lost 5 bases, with 7 bases between them. CDR3 length: 12 amino acids. The CDR3 loop is CASSFGSTEAFF. The CDR3 bases are TGTGCCAGCAGCTTCGGGTCAACTGAAGCTTTCTTT.

The V gene is TRBV6-6, the J gene TRBJ2-2, with D perhaps matching TRBD1 (7 bases). Germline V gene sequence: CDR1 MNHNY, CDR2 SVGAGI (reference sequence). The CDR3 runs to 15 residues. V dropped 5 bases and J dropped 0 bases, with 10 bases sitting between them. This CDR3 reads CASSRGTANTGELFF. CDR3 coding DNA: TGTGCCAGCAGTCGGGGGACAGCGAACACCGGGGAGCTGTTTTTT.

This clone was found a few times. This chain uses TRBV19 with TRBJ1-2; tentative D call: TRBD1 (5 bases). The germline gives CDR1 LNHDA, CDR2 SQIVND (reference sequence). This CDR3 has 16 residues. Deletions cut 5 bases from V and 7 bases from J, with 23 bases between. In nucleotides, the CDR3 is TGTGCCAGTAGTCCACAAGAAGGCAGGGTGAGTCGTGGCTACACCTTC. It codes for CASSPQEGRVSRGYTF.

The chain employs TRBV11-2 and TRBJ2-5; 15 positions match TRBD2. Germline V gene data show CDR1 as SGHAT and CDR2 as FQNNGV. Trimming at V came to 1 base and at J to 9 bases, leaving 3 bases not matched to a gene. The CDR3 covers 15 residues. The CDR3 sequence is CASSLVGLAGGAQYF. The CDR3 DNA follows: TGTGCCAGCAGCTTAGTGGGACTAGCGGGGGGTGCCCAGTACTTC.

The chain is built from TRBV27 and TRBJ2-7, with D possibly being TRBD1 (6 bases). CDR3 length equals 14 residues. Between the trimmed V and J ends, which lost 5 bases and 2 bases, there was a span of 13 bases. The germline V gene encodes CDR1 MNHEY and CDR2 SMNVEV (reference sequence). For the CDR3, the DNA is TGTGCCAGCAGTCTAACAGGGTCTGCCTACGAGCAGTACTTC. It yields the protein CASSLTGSAYEQYF.

This clone was found once. DNA of the CDR3: TGTGCCAGCAGACCCGGGGGAGGTGAGCAGTTCTTC. It is translated as CASRPGGGEQFF. This chain links TRBV2 with TRBJ2-1; possibly TRBD2 for D (6 bases). Deletions cut 6 bases from V and 9 bases from J, with 12 bases between. This CDR3 has 12 residues. The V gene's germline CDR1 is SNHLY and CDR2 FYNNEI.

The V call is TRBV5-1, the J call TRBJ2-5; D may be TRBD1 (6 bases). The length of the CDR3 is 15 residues. Germline V gene lookup returns CDR1 SGHRS and CDR2 YFSETQ. The V and J ends lost 3 bases and 2 bases respectively, with 14 bases between them. Here the CDR3 reads CASSYQGTPQETQYF. CDR3 coding DNA: TGCGCCAGCAGCTACCAAGGGACACCTCAAGAGACCCAGTACTTC.

This clone was picked up one time. The chain joins TRBV21-1 to TRBJ1-5; whether TRBD1, the table's D call, matches the DNA was not checked. TRBV21-1 corresponds to a pseudogene. There are 16 residues in the CDR3. The CDR3 sequence: CASSKHTGKVNQPQHF. The CDR3 bases are TGTGCCAGCAGCAAACACACAGGGAAGGTCAATCAGCCCCAGCATTTT.

J is TRBJ2-1 and V is TRBV9; 16 bases are shared with TRBD2. J gave up 0 bases and V 3 bases, and 3 bases lay outside the gene matches. CDR3 length: 18 amino acids. The germline V gene encodes CDR1 SGDLS and CDR2 YYNGEE. Here the CDR3 reads CASSGGTSGGASYNEQFF. CDR3 bases: TGTGCCAGCAGCGGCGGGACTAGCGGGGGGGCCTCCTACAATGAGCAGTTCTTC. The variable domain in full, with the rest retrieved from reference TRBV9 and TRBJ2-1, is DSGVTQTPKHLITATGQRVTLRCSPRSGDLSVYWYQQSLDQGLQFLIQYYNGEERAKGNILERFSAQQFPDLHSELNLSSLELGDSALYFCASSGGTSGGASYNEQFFGPGTRLTVL.

V usage is TRBV11-2 and J usage is TRBJ1-2, with 9 bases fitting TRBD1. There are 18 residues in the CDR3. Germline CDR1 SGHAT, CDR2 FQNNGV. V lost 5 bases to trimming and J lost 3 bases; unmatched junction nucleotides: 16. The CDR3 is CASSPTQGQGGGYYGYTF. CDR3 nucleotides: TGTGCCAGCAGCCCAACCCAGGGACAGGGCGGAGGTTACTATGGCTACACCTTC.

The rearrangement joins TRBV5-1 to TRBJ2-1; 13 nucleotides line up with TRBD2. The CDR3 runs 16 residues. CDR1 is SGHRS and CDR2 is YFSETQ in the germline V gene. The V segment lost 4 bases and the J segment 6 bases; nucleotides outside the gene matches: 7. Here the CDR3 DNA reads TGCGCCAGCAGCCCGGGGACTAGCGGGGAGGTCAATGAGCAGTTCTTC. Amino acid sequence: CASSPGTSGEVNEQFF.

The chain combines TRBV6-5 with TRBJ1-1, with 8 bases matching TRBD1. CDR1 and CDR2 from the germline V gene are MNHEY and SVGAGI. V lost 11 bases and J lost 4; bases outside the gene matches: 9. The CDR3 spans 13 residues. The CDR3 loop reads CAGSGQGTTEAFF. CDR3 nucleotides: TGTGCCGGAAGCGGACAGGGAACCACTGAAGCTTTCTTT.

V gene TRBV14 combines with J gene TRBJ2-7; the D gene is possibly TRBD1 (6 bases). In germline, CDR1 is SGHDN, CDR2 FVKESK. Trimming shortened V by 4 bases and J by 10 bases, and 14 bases separated the two germline ends. CDR3 length: 12 residues. The CDR3 region has the DNA TGTGCCAGCAGCCCCACAGGGTACGCACAGTACTTC. Its protein is CASSPTGYAQYF.

The chain has TRBV27 and TRBJ2-2; D remains unclear. Germline assignment: CDR1 MNHEY and CDR2 SMNVEV (reference sequence). This CDR3 comprises 14 residues. V dropped 3 bases and J dropped 6 bases, with 11 bases sitting between them. The CDR3 sequence is CASSLVGSPGELFF. The CDR3 nucleotides are TGTGCCAGCAGTTTGGTCGGGTCCCCCGGGGAGCTGTTTTTT.

The CDR3 is CATRGTGEYFGVELFF. The CDR3 nucleotides read TGTGCCACCCGTGGGACAGGGGAGTATTTCGGGGTGGAGCTGTTTTTT. The chain has TRBV2 and TRBJ2-2; 10 nucleotides agree with TRBD1. CDR1 and CDR2 (germline): SNHLY, FYNNEI. There are 16 residues in the CDR3. J was trimmed by 10 bases and V by 10 bases; bases with no gene match: 18.

The chain recombines TRBV10-2 with TRBJ1-5; D gene unclear. V gave up 6 bases and J gave up 4 bases, with 13 bases separating them. This CDR3 comprises 14 residues. Germline V lookup: CDR1 WSHSY, CDR2 SAAADI. This chain's CDR3 is CASSLTPGNQPQHF. DNA of the CDR3: TGCGCCAGCAGCTTGACCCCGGGAAATCAGCCCCAGCATTTT.

This rearrangement joins TRBV6-5 to TRBJ2-5, with D possibly being TRBD1 (6 bases). The closer fit of TRBJ2-7 to the DNA end suggests the J call may be wrong. The CDR3 contains 12 residues. Germline values: CDR1 MNHEY, CDR2 SVGAGI. The CDR3 reads CASSTQGYEQYF. The DNA for the CDR3 is TGTGCCAGCAGTACCCAGGGGTACGAGCAGTACTTC.

The rearrangement joins TRBV12-5 to TRBJ2-7, with D possibly matching TRBD1 (6 bases). V lost 2 bases to trimming and J lost 5 bases, with 16 bases between them. Germline lookup yields CDR1 LGHNT and CDR2 FRNRAP. This CDR3 spans 15 amino acids. The CDR3 here is CASGLYGTRGDEQYF. As DNA, the CDR3 is TGTGCTAGTGGTTTGTACGGGACACGGGGAGACGAGCAGTACTTC.

This sequence joins TRBV23-1 and TRBJ2-7; the D is unclear. TRBV23-1 is designated an ORF whose function remains uncertain. Trimming shortened V by 2 bases and J by 0 bases, and 8 bases separated the two germline ends. This CDR3 comprises 14 residues. The CDR3 here is CASSQTANSYEQYF. The CDR3 nucleotides read TGCGCCAGCAGTCAAACAGCAAACTCCTACGAGCAGTACTTC.

The table lists this clone with a count of one. This rearrangement joins TRBV14 to TRBJ1-2; TRBD1 agrees at 7 bases. Trimming at V came to 4 bases and at J to 8 bases, leaving 7 bases not matched to a gene. CDR1 and CDR2 from the germline V gene are SGHDN and FVKESK. The CDR3 extends over 13 amino acids. Here the CDR3 reads CASSPRGGSGYTF. CDR3 nucleotides: TGTGCCAGCAGCCCCAGAGGGGGCTCGGGCTACACCTTC.

The chain employs TRBV5-1 and TRBJ2-1; TRBD2 aligns across 12 bases. Germline loops: CDR1 SGHRS, CDR2 YFSETQ. CDR3 length equals 16 residues. V shed 1 base, J shed 7 bases, and the junction held 6 bases outside the gene matches. The CDR3 coding sequence is TGCGCCAGCAGCTTGCGGCCTAGCGGGGGGGGGAATGAGCAGTTCTTC. Its translation: CASSLRPSGGGNEQFF.

This clone has a handful of counts. The chain links TRBV2 to TRBJ2-3; 7 nucleotides match TRBD2. J lost 14 bases, V lost 2 bases, and 4 bases had no gene match. CDR1 is SNHLY and CDR2 is FYNNEI in the germline V gene. The CDR3 length is 11 residues. The CDR3 DNA sequence: TGTGCCAGCAGTGAACGGGGGGAAAGGTATTTT. Protein sequence: CASSERGERYF.

A single count supports this clone. V usage is TRBV19 and J usage is TRBJ1-6, with TRBD1 identical over 7 bases. This CDR3 has 15 amino acids. Per germline, CDR1 LNHDA and CDR2 SQIVND (reference sequence). V was clipped by 7 bases and J by 9 bases; unmatched bases: 12. The CDR3 here is CASTPRRGRGSPLHF. CDR3 sequence (DNA): TGTGCCAGTACCCCTCGGAGGGGGCGCGGTTCACCCCTCCACTTT.

The sample holds one count of this clone. CDR3 in amino acids: CASSQNTVQGPQHF. The CDR3 nucleotides are TGCGCCAGCAGCCAAAATACAGTTCAAGGGCCCCAGCATTTT. The chain couples TRBV4-1 to TRBJ1-5; the D is unclear. With 2 bases removed from V and 9 bases from J, the gap between germline ends came to 14 bases. The CDR3 runs 14 residues. Germline CDR1 is MGHRA and CDR2 is YSYEKL.

The J gene is TRBJ2-6, the V gene TRBV28; D not resolved. The V gene's germline CDR1 is MDHEN and CDR2 SYDVKM. V was clipped by 2 bases and J by 3 bases, with 2 bases between them. The CDR3 has 13 amino acids. The CDR3 region is CASSLLGANVLTF. As DNA, the CDR3 is TGTGCCAGCAGTTTACTTGGGGCCAACGTCCTGACTTTC.